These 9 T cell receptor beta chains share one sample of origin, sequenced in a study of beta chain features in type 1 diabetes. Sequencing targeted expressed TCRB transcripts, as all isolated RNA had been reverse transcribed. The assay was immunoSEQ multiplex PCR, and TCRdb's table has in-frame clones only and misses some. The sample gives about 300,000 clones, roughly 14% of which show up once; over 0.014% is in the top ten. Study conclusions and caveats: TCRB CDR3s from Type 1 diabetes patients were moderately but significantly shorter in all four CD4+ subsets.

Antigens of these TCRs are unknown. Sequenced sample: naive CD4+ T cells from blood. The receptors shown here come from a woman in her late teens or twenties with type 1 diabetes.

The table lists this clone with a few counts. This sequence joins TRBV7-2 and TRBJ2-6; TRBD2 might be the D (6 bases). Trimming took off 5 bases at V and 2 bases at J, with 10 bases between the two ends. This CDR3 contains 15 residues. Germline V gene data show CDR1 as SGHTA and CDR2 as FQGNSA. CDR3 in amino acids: CASSLPGAGANVLTF. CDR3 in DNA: TGTGCCAGCAGCCTACCGGGGGCTGGGGCCAACGTCCTGACTTTC.

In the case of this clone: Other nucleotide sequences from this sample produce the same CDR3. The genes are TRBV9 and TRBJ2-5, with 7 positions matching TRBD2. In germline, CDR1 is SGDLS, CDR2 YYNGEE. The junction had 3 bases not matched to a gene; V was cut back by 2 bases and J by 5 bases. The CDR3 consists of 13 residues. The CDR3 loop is CASSVGGGETQYF. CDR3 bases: TGTGCCAGCAGCGTCGGGGGAGGGGAGACCCAGTACTTC.

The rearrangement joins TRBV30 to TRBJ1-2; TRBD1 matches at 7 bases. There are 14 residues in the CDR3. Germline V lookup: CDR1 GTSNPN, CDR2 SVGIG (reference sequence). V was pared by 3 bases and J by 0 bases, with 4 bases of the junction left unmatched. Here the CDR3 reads CAWRNRGANYGYTF. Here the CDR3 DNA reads TGTGCCTGGAGGAACAGGGGAGCTAACTATGGCTACACCTTC.

This CDR3 is CATSSRTGDVNGYTF. DNA of the CDR3: TGTGCCACCAGCTCTCGGACAGGGGACGTGAATGGCTACACCTTC. This sequence joins TRBV15 and TRBJ1-2; 9 bases fit TRBD1. Trimming at V came to 5 bases and at J to 6 bases, leaving 10 bases not matched to a gene. The CDR3 totals 15 residues. Germline CDR1 and CDR2: LNHNV and YYDKDF (reference sequence).

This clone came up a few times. This chain's CDR3 is CASSQGLATPYNEQFF. CDR3 sequence (DNA): TGTGCCAGCAGCCAGGGACTAGCCACACCCTACAATGAGCAGTTCTTC. V is TRBV5-4 and J is TRBJ2-1, with 9 nucleotides matching TRBD2. The junction had 7 bases not matched to a gene; V was cut back by 4 bases and J by 2 bases. Per the germline V gene, CDR1 is SGHNT and CDR2 is YYREEE (reference sequence). The CDR3 loop spans 16 amino acids.

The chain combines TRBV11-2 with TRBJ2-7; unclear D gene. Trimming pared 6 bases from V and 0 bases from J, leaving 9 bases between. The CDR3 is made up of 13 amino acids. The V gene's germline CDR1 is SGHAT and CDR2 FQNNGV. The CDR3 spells CASRGWDSYEQYV. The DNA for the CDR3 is TGTGCCAGCAGAGGCTGGGACTCCTACGAGCAGTACGTC.

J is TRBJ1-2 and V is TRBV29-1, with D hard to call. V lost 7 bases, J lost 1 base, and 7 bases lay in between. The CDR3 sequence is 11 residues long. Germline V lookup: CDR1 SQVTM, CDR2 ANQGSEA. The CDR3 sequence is CSGTDNYGYTF. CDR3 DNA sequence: TGCAGCGGCACAGATAACTATGGCTACACCTTC. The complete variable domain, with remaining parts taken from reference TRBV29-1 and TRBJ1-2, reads SAVISQKPSRDICQRGTSLTIQCQVDSQVTMMFWYRQQPGQSLTLIATANQGSEATYESGFVIDKFPISRPNLTFSTLTVSNMSPEDSSIYLCSGTDNYGYTFGSGTRLTVV.

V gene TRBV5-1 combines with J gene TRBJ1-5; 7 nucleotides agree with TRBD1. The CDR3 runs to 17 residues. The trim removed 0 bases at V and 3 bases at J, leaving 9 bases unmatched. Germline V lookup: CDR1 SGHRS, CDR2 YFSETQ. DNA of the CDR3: TGCGCCAGCAGCTTGGCACCAACAGGGGAGTCCAATCAGCCCCAGCATTTT. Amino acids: CASSLAPTGESNQPQHF.

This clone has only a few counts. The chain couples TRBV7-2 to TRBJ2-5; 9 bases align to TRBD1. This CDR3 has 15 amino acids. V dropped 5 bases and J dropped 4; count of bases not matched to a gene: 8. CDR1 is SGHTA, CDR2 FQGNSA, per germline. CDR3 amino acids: CASSPGQGSRETQYF. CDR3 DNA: TGTGCCAGCAGCCCGGGACAGGGTTCGCGAGAGACCCAGTACTTC.